This is a list of T cell receptor beta chains from one sample in a study of blood T cell repertoires in COVID-19. Using immunoSEQ multiplex PCR, the repertoire was profiled, and TCRdb retains in-frame clones only, with some absent. Of over 200,000 clones in the sample, around 75% were seen once. The specimen sequenced was peripheral blood. These receptors were taken from a human donor in a cohort sampled during active COVID-19. Each CDR3 is given with its conserved first and last residue. Each record gives: clone size, D gene, V gene, J gene, CDR3 DNA, CDR3 protein. The D gene is left open where the match is weak. Only part of the rows carry a size: once, few, many, or a class if the clone is expanded.

-,-,TRBV27,TRBJ1-5,TGTGCCAGCAGTTTTTTAACAGGGTCGAGCAATCAGCCCCAGCATTTT,CASSFLTGSSNQPQHF
-,TRBD1,TRBV28,TRBJ1-1,TGTGCCAGCAGTTTCGGTGACAGGGGGGGTCTGGCTGAAGCTTTCTTT,CASSFGDRGGLAEAFF
-,TRBD1,TRBV5-5,TRBJ1-4,TGTGCCAGCAGCGCACCGGGACAGGGTTTAGGAAAACTGTTTTTT,CASSAPGQGLGKLFF
-,-,TRBV24-1,TRBJ2-6,TGTGCCACCAGTGATTTTACTTCTGGGGCCAACGTCCTGACTTTC,CATSDFTSGANVLTF
-,TRBD1,TRBV4-1,TRBJ1-1,TGCGCCAGCAGCCAAGGGGCCGGGACAGGGAGGACTGAAGCTTTCTTT,CASSQGAGTGRTEAFF
-,TRBD1,TRBV4-3,TRBJ2-2,TGCGCCAGCAGCCCCACCGCCCCCGGGACAGGGAGCGGGGAGCTGTTTTTT,CASSPTAPGTGSGELFF
-,-,TRBV28,TRBJ1-6,TGTGCCAGCATTCATGGGGGGGCTGGGAATTCACCCCTCCACTTT,CASIHGGAGNSPLHF
few,-,TRBV7-9,TRBJ2-7,TGTGCCAGCAGCTTAGCAGGGGGCTACGAGCAGTACTTC,CASSLAGGYEQYF
-,-,TRBV3-1/TRBV3-2,TRBJ1-4,TGTGCCAGCAGCCCTACAGTCTTACCAACTAATGAAAAACTGTTTTTT,CASSPTVLPTNEKLFF
-,-,TRBV6-6,TRBJ2-5,TGTGCCAGCACCTCCTTAGAGACCCAGTACTTC,CASTSLETQYF
-,TRBD1,TRBV15,TRBJ2-7,TGTGCCACCAGCAGCCCGGGACAGGGGGCTTACGAGCAGTACTTC,CATSSPGQGAYEQYF
once,-,TRBV7-2,TRBJ2-3,TGTGCCAGCAGCTTAGCGGGAGCCGAAACAGATACGCAGTATTTT,CASSLAGAETDTQYF
-,TRBD2,TRBV18,TRBJ2-1,TGTGCCAGCTCACCCTCTCCGGGAGGGCCCGATGAGCAGTTCTTC,CASSPSPGGPDEQFF
-,TRBD1,TRBV4-1,TRBJ1-3,TGCGCCAGCAGCCAAACAGGGGGAATCGGACGTTCAGGAAACACCATATATTTT,CASSQTGGIGRSGNTIYF
-,-,TRBV5-1,TRBJ1-1,TGCGCCAGCAGCTCCGGAGGACCTGAAGCTTTCTTT,CASSSGGPEAFF
-,TRBD1,TRBV10-3,TRBJ2-1,TGTGCCATCATGGGACAGGGTGGGAATGAGCAGTTCTTC,CAIMGQGGNEQFF
-,TRBD2,TRBV30,TRBJ2-7,TGTGCCTGGAGAACTAGCGGGAGATTGGAGCAGTACTTC,CAWRTSGRLEQYF
once,-,TRBV4-1,TRBJ1-2,TGCGCCAGCAGCCGCAGCCGGGAGCAGGTGTCCAACTATGGCTACACCTTC,CASSRSREQVSNYGYTF
-,TRBD1,TRBV5-1,TRBJ1-4,TGCGCCAGCAGGCGGGACAGCTCTAATGAAAAACTGTTTTTT,CASRRDSSNEKLFF
-,TRBD1,TRBV27,TRBJ1-1,TGTGCCAGCAGTCCCCGACAGGGGGCTGTAGCTTTCTTT,CASSPRQGAVAFF
once,-,TRBV6-5,TRBJ1-2,TGTGCCAGCAGAATACTCCAGGGGTACTATGGCTACACCTTC,CASRILQGYYGYTF
-,-,TRBV30,TRBJ1-1,TGTGCCTGGAGTGTATGGGCAGGGGCGAGACCCGAAGCTTTCTTT,CAWSVWAGARPEAFF
-,-,TRBV2,TRBJ1-1,TGTGCCAGCACGCGGGCGAACACTGAAGCTTTCTTT,CASTRANTEAFF
-,TRBD2,TRBV28,TRBJ2-1,TGTGCCAGCCGGGGGGGGACTAGCGGGAGGAATGAGCAGTTCTTC,CASRGGTSGRNEQFF
once,-,TRBV7-3,TRBJ1-1,TGTGCCAGCAGCCCCACTGGGGCAAAAACTGAAGCTTTCTTT,CASSPTGAKTEAFF
-,TRBD1,TRBV28,TRBJ1-6,TGTGCCATCAAGGACAGGGATTTTTCACCCCTCCACTTT,CAIKDRDFSPLHF
-,-,TRBV14,TRBJ2-3,TGTGCCAGCAGCCAAGATAACTCCCGCACAGATACGCAGTATTTT,CASSQDNSRTDTQYF
-,TRBD2,TRBV5-4,TRBJ2-1,TGTGCCAGCAGTCAAGATCCGGGACTAGCGGGCCATGAGCAGTTCTTC,CASSQDPGLAGHEQFF
-,-,TRBV7-2,TRBJ2-3,TGTGCCAGCAGCTTAGGTCCGCGGGAATGGGATACGCAGTATTTT,CASSLGPREWDTQYF
-,TRBD1,TRBV19,TRBJ2-2,TGTGCCAGTAGCCTAGGACAGGGTTACGGCGGGGAGCTGTTTTTT,CASSLGQGYGGELFF
-,-,TRBV12-3/TRBV12-4,TRBJ1-1,TGTGCCAGCAGTTTATTGGGCAGAGAAGCTTTCTTT,CASSLLGREAFF
-,TRBD2,TRBV18,TRBJ2-7,TGTGCCAGCTCACCGGAACTGGTTCTAGCGGGTGAGGTAGGGGACGAGCAGTACTTC,CASSPELVLAGEVGDEQYF
-,-,TRBV11-2,TRBJ2-7,TGTGCCAGCAGCCCACAGGGTTTCGAGCAGTACTTC,CASSPQGFEQYF
-,TRBD2,TRBV7-2,TRBJ2-3,TGTGCCAGCAGCTTATATCTAGCGGGGGGCACAGATACGCAGTATTTT,CASSLYLAGGTDTQYF
-,TRBD1,TRBV29-1,TRBJ2-7,TGCAGCTTCCGACAGGGTCTTCTTGAGCAGTACTTC,CSFRQGLLEQYF
few,-,TRBV29-1,TRBJ1-3,TGCAGCGTTGGAGAATGGGGGGGCCGGGGAAACACCATATATTTT,CSVGEWGGRGNTIYF
few,TRBD1,TRBV5-1,TRBJ1-2,TGCGCCAGCAGCTTGGGACAGGGGGCTGGTGGCTACACCTTC,CASSLGQGAGGYTF
-,TRBD2,TRBV18,TRBJ2-7,TGTGCCAGCTCACCCTTCGGGAGGGGTGCCTACGAGCAGTACTTC,CASSPFGRGAYEQYF
-,-,TRBV6-1,TRBJ1-3,TGTGCCAGCAGTGAACTCCGGGGTTTGAGGGCCTCTGGAAACACCATATATTTT,CASSELRGLRASGNTIYF
-,TRBD2,TRBV3-1/TRBV3-2,TRBJ2-5,TGTGCCAGCAGCCAGACTAGCAGCCCCGGGACCCAGTACTTC,CASSQTSSPGTQYF
-,TRBD2,TRBV27,TRBJ2-3,TGTGCCAGCGGGGGGGGTTCGTTCGCAGATACGCAGTATTTT,CASGGGSFADTQYF
-,-,TRBV28,TRBJ1-3,TGTGCCAGCAGACCAGCGGGGGGCGGAAACACCATATATTTT,CASRPAGGGNTIYF
-,-,TRBV10-3,TRBJ1-1,TGTGCCATCAGTGGTGGCTCCTGGGGGGACACTGAAGCTTTCTTT,CAISGGSWGDTEAFF
-,TRBD2,TRBV4-1,TRBJ2-7,TGCGCCAGCAGCCAAGGGTTAGCGGGAGCCTACGAGCAGTACTTC,CASSQGLAGAYEQYF